These 15 T cell receptor beta chains were sequenced from one sample in a study of blood T cell repertoires in COVID-19. Sequencing was performed with immunoSEQ multiplex PCR; in TCRdb, only in-frame clones are kept and a portion is missing. Among more than 80,000 clones listed, about 84% were seen once. What was sequenced was peripheral blood. The receptors shown here come from a woman aged 55-70 years with acute or convalescent COVID-19.

This clone was recorded a few times. The chain uses TRBV7-7 and TRBJ2-7; D is uncertain. With 9 bases removed from V and 5 bases from J, the gap between germline ends came to 5 bases. The V gene's germline CDR1 is SSHAT and CDR2 FNYEAQ (reference sequence). The CDR3 has 9 amino acids. The CDR3 spells CARTHEQYF. The DNA of the CDR3 is TGTGCCAGGACTCACGAGCAGTACTTC.

V usage is TRBV10-3 and J usage is TRBJ2-2; 10 bases are a match to TRBD1. The CDR3 has 18 amino acids. J gave up 4 bases and V 3 bases, and 11 bases lay outside the gene matches. Per germline, CDR1 ENHRY and CDR2 SYGVKD. CDR3 sequence reads: CAISDRGPGQGTTGELFF. As DNA, the CDR3 is TGTGCCATCAGTGACCGTGGTCCGGGACAGGGGACCACCGGGGAGCTGTTTTTT.

The chain couples TRBV27 to TRBJ1-1; D remains ambiguous. Germline assignment: CDR1 MNHEY and CDR2 SMNVEV (reference sequence). V was cut by 6 bases and J by 3 bases, with 11 bases left in between. The CDR3 sequence is 13 residues long. The chain's CDR3 is CASRDDKYTEAFF. CDR3 in DNA: TGTGCCAGCAGGGATGACAAGTACACTGAAGCTTTCTTT.

The chain joins TRBV10-3 to TRBJ2-2, with D unresolved. Trimming took off 0 bases at V and 2 bases at J, with 10 bases between the two ends. CDR1 is ENHRY, CDR2 SYGVKD, per germline. The CDR3 is made up of 16 amino acids. CDR3 region: CAISESNELNTGELFF. In nucleotides, the CDR3 is TGTGCCATCAGTGAGTCGAACGAGCTTAACACCGGGGAGCTGTTTTTT.

Here the CDR3 DNA reads TGCGCCAGCAGCCAAGATCGGGGGGCTCATGGCTACACCTTC. This sequence encodes CASSQDRGAHGYTF. The chain recombines TRBV4-1 with TRBJ1-2; maybe TRBD1 (6 bases). This CDR3 spans 14 amino acids. Germline CDR1 is MGHRA and CDR2 is YSYEKL. Trimming shortened V by 0 bases and J by 6 bases, and 11 bases separated the two germline ends.

This rearrangement joins TRBV5-5 to TRBJ1-2; D is uncertain. From germline, CDR1 is SGHKS and CDR2 YYEKEE (reference sequence). This CDR3 is built from 14 residues. Between the trimmed V and J ends, which lost 0 bases and 7 bases, there was a span of 13 bases. The CDR3 DNA is TGTGCCAGCAGCTTGGACCCAGGAATTGGTGGCTACACCTTC. Its translation is CASSLDPGIGGYTF.

This clone has only a few counts. V and J are TRBV5-1 and TRBJ1-2; TRBD1 matches 11 bases. This CDR3 spans 15 amino acids. Trimming cost V 0 bases and J 6 bases; bases outside gene matches: 4. The germline V gene encodes CDR1 SGHRS and CDR2 YFSETQ. The DNA for the CDR3 is TGCGCCAGCAGCTTGGAGGACAGGGGGCATGATGGCTACACCTTC. This gives the protein CASSLEDRGHDGYTF.

The V call is TRBV28, the J call TRBJ1-4; D gene uncertain. V dropped 2 bases and J dropped 5 bases, with 15 bases sitting between them. Germline V gene lookup returns CDR1 MDHEN and CDR2 SYDVKM. The CDR3 contains 16 residues. CDR3 protein: CASSLSFGRRNEKLFF. DNA of the CDR3: TGTGCCAGCAGTTTAAGTTTCGGACGGAGGAATGAAAAACTGTTTTTT.

The V gene is TRBV7-9, the J gene TRBJ2-1; 9 bases align to TRBD1. Germline V gene lookup returns CDR1 SEHNR and CDR2 FQNEAQ (reference sequence). Trimming took 2 bases from V and 8 from J; bases not matched to a gene: 7. The CDR3 extends over 15 amino acids. The CDR3 spells CASSLWDREVDEQFF. The CDR3 DNA follows: TGTGCCAGCAGCTTATGGGACAGGGAGGTAGATGAGCAGTTCTTC.

The chain joins TRBV30 to TRBJ2-7; TRBD1 matches at 7 bases. There are 13 residues in the CDR3. The V segment lost 2 bases and the J segment 7 bases; nucleotides outside the gene matches: 8. The germline V gene encodes CDR1 GTSNPN and CDR2 SVGIG (reference sequence). The chain's CDR3 is CAWSSTGLGEQYF. CDR3 in DNA: TGTGCCTGGAGTTCGACAGGGTTGGGAGAGCAGTACTTC.

The chain recombines TRBV28 with TRBJ1-3; a possible D gene is TRBD1 (5 bases). CDR1 is MDHEN, CDR2 SYDVKM, per germline. This CDR3 spans 14 amino acids. V dropped 2 bases and J dropped 2 bases, with 7 bases sitting between them. The CDR3 loop is CASSLGRAGNTIYF. The DNA of the CDR3 is TGTGCCAGCAGTTTAGGCAGGGCTGGAAACACCATATATTTT.

This clone was recorded a few times. This rearrangement joins TRBV7-9 to TRBJ2-2; TRBD2 is a possible D gene (7 bases). Looked up from germline, CDR1 is SEHNR and CDR2 is FQNEAQ (reference sequence). V gave up 4 bases and J gave up 4 bases, with 16 bases separating them. The CDR3 length is 16 residues. Here the CDR3 DNA reads TGTGCCAGCAGCTCCGAAACAGGGACTATCACCGGGGAGCTGTTTTTT. Its translation is CASSSETGTITGELFF. The whole variable domain, filled in from reference TRBV7-9 and TRBJ2-2, reads DTGVSQNPRHKITKRGQNVTFRCDPISEHNRLYWYRQTLGQGPEFLTYFQNEAQLEKSRLLSDRFSAERPKGSFSTLEIQRTEQGDSAMYLCASSSETGTITGELFFGEGSRLTVL.

The chain uses TRBV11-3 and TRBJ1-6; 7 bases are shared with TRBD1. The V and J ends lost 0 bases and 6 bases, in that order; junction bases with no gene match: 2. Germline V gives CDR1 SGHNT, CDR2 YENEEA. CDR3 length equals 15 residues. The CDR3 region is CASSLEGQINSPLHF. The CDR3 nucleotides are TGTGCCAGCAGCTTAGAGGGACAGATTAATTCACCCCTCCACTTT.

This chain joins TRBV5-1 and TRBJ1-1; 8 nucleotides match TRBD1. The CDR3 has 15 amino acids. Unmatched junction bases numbered 6, after V lost 4 bases and J lost 1 base. From germline, CDR1 is SGHRS and CDR2 YFSETQ. The CDR3 loop reads CASSLQGVGNTEAFF. The CDR3 DNA reads as TGCGCCAGCAGCCTACAGGGGGTTGGGAACACTGAAGCTTTCTTT.

This rearrangement joins TRBV2 to TRBJ1-2; 8 nucleotides align to TRBD1. With V trimmed by 2 bases and J by 8 bases, 10 bases remained unmatched. CDR1 SNHLY and CDR2 FYNNEI come from the germline V gene. CDR3 length: 15 amino acids. This CDR3 reads CASSERPGQVSGYTF. DNA for the CDR3: TGTGCCAGCAGTGAACGCCCGGGACAGGTCTCCGGCTACACCTTC.